This T cell receptor beta chain was captured by sequencing in a study of identical twins' blood T cells. Study-level points and caveats: Each donor's most abundant TCRbeta clonotypes shared more CDR3 sequences with her twin than unrelated donors. Twin repertoire similarity may partly reflect shared environment.

The CDR3 runs to 16 residues. Trimming at V came to 5 bases and at J to 3 bases, leaving 15 bases not matched to a gene. Per germline, CDR1 DFQATT and CDR2 SNEGSKA (reference sequence). There are a few counts of this clonotype. As yet, its antigen is unknown. Each TCR cDNA library carried sample-specific barcodes on both ends. Using its own MiXCR run on the 5' RACE reads, TCRdb lists one record per CDR3 protein. Of roughly 380,000 distinct CDR3 sequences listed, around 30% are singletons. The specimen was PBMCs. J is TRBJ1-1 and V is TRBV20-1, with 7 bases matching TRBD1. This clonotype originated in a woman aged 18 to 49 in good health. CDR3 in amino acids: CSAPDRQGPSDTEAFF. Here the CDR3 DNA reads TGCAGTGCTCCTGACCGACAGGGACCTTCGGACACTGAAGCTTTCTTT.